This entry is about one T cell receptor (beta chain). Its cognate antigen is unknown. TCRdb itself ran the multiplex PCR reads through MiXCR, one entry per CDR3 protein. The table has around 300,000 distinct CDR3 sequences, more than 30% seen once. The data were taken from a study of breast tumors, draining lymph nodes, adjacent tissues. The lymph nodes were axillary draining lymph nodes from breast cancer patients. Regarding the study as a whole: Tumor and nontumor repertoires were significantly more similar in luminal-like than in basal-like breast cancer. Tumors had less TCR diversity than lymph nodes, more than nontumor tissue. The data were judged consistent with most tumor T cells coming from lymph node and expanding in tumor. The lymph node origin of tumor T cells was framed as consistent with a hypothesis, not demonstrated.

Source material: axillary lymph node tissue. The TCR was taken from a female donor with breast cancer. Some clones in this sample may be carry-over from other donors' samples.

CDR3 sequence: CASSLDRLNTEAFF. CDR3 DNA: TGTGCCAGCAGTTTAGACAGGCTGAACACTGAAGCTTTCTTT. The rearrangement links TRBV12-3 or TRBV12-4 to TRBJ1-1; D possibly corresponds to TRBD1 (5 bases). The CDR3 covers 14 residues. V shed 1 base and J shed 0 bases, with 6 bases lying between them.